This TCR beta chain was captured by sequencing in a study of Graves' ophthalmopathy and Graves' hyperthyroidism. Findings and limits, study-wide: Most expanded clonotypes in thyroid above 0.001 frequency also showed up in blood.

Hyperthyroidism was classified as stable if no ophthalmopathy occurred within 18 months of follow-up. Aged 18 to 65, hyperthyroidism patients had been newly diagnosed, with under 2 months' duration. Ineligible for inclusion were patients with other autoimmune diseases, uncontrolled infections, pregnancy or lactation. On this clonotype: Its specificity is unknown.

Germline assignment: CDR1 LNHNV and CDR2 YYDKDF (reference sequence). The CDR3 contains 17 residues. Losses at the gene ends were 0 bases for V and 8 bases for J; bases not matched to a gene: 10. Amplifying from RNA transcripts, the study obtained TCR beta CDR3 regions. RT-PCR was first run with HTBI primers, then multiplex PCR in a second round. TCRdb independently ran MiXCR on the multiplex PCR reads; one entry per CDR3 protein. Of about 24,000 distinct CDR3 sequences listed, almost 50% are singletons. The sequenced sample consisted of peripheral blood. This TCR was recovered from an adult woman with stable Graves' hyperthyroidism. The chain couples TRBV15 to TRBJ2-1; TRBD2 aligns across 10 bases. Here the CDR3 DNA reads TGTGCCACCAGCAGAGATCGGGTAGCGGGAGGTAGCCATGAGCAGTTCTTC. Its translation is CATSRDRVAGGSHEQFF.